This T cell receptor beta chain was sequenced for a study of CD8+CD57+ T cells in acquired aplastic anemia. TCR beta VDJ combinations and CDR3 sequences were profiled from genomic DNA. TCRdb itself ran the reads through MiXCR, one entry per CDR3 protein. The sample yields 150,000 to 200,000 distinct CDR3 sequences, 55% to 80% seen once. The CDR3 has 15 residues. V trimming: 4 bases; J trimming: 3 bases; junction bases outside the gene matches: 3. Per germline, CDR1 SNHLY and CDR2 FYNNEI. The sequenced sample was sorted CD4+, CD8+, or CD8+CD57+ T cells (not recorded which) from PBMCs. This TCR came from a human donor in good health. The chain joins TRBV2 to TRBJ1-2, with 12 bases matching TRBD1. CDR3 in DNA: TGTGCCAGCAGTGTGGGGACAGGGGGCTACTATGGCTACACCTTC. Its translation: CASSVGTGGYYGYTF. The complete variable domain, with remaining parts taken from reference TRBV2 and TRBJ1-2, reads EPEVTQTPSHQVTQMGQEVILRCVPISNHLYFYWYRQILGQKVEFLVSFYNNEISEKSEIFDDQFSVERPDGSNFTLKIRSTKLEDSAMYFCASSVGTGGYYGYTFGSGTRLTVV.